This T cell receptor (beta chain) was found in a study of blood T cell repertoires in COVID-19. Study-wide background: The United States, Italy and Spain were the sources of the acute and convalescent COVID-19 samples. Nucleic acid was either cDNA or gDNA, and it came from T cells, B-cell-depleted T cells, or PBMCs.

As processed by the authors: Amplification with reference gene primers provided the estimates of nucleated cell counts. Data came from immunoSEQ multiplex PCR; TCRdb stores just in-frame clones and leaves some out. V and J calls and clone size come straight from that table; D and trimming were deduced from the DNA. The sample contains about 150,000 clones, about 85% of which appear only once. This CDR3 contains 15 residues. V shed 0 bases and J 9 bases; nucleotides not matched to a gene: 7. The germline CDR1 and CDR2 sequences are SGHRS and YFSETQ. What was sequenced was peripheral blood. The sequence was obtained from a man aged 65 to 79 who had recovered from COVID-19. The chain has TRBV5-1 and TRBJ2-1; 9 bases line up with TRBD2. The CDR3 nucleotides are TGCGCCAGCAGCTTGGTTGTTAGCGGGAGTGGTGAGCAGTTCTTC. Translated: CASSLVVSGSGEQFF. Together with reference TRBV5-1 and TRBJ2-1, the CDR3 gives the full variable domain: KAGVTQTPRYLIKTRGQQVTLSCSPISGHRSVSWYQQTPGQGLQFLFEYFSETQRNKGNFPGRFSGRQFSNSRSEMNVSTLELGDSALYLCASSLVVSGSGEQFFGPGTRLTVL.